This TCR beta chain appears in the sequencing data of a study of cytomegalovirus exposure and HLA in healthy donors (dated by TCRdb to about 2017). Study-wide context: According to a later analysis, one platform produced both the 110 or so validation repertoires and the approximately 670 repertoires of the first cohort. The aim of the study was to test whether cataloging public T cell receptors could identify signatures of past pathogen exposure. A separate validation cohort of 90 to 150 different subjects was used in addition to the roughly 670-subject first cohort. The study combined high-throughput TCR immunosequencing, statistical association of individual TCRs with disease status, and machine learning to predict cytomegalovirus infection status. The research as a whole found: Of the cluster scores, roughly 95% were above 0 in a later analysis, which found that TCRs clustered in the first cohort also tended to co-occur in the 120 validation repertoires. The study listed 150 to 200 TCR beta chains as associated with cytomegalovirus. While some public TCRs were present in many individuals, most TCR sequences turned up only very rarely across donors. In vitro tests confirmed that a few of the cytomegalovirus-associated TCR beta chains recognize cytomegalovirus antigens. The authors suggested that the approach could potentially be generalized to other disease states and immunological phenotypes. All 130 or so repertoires were used to score co-occurrence in the validation cohort in a later analysis, because that analysis had no HLA typing for the cohort. In both the original and validation cohorts, the classifier was reported to diagnose cytomegalovirus status with high specificity and sensitivity.

The method behind the library was the immunoSEQ multiplex PCR assay. The original pipeline was this. A statistical classification framework was developed to diagnose cytomegalovirus status using the catalog of TCR beta chain sequences. TCRdb carries this immuneACCESS record with in-frame sequences only. Its versions omit some clonotypes, under half of them owing to an unresolved V gene in the studies checked, with the rest unexplained. V and J calls and clone size are given by that table; D and trimming were obtained from the DNA. Within this sample are 330,000 or so clones, with 80% to 90% of them counted one time only. Jointly, the top ten make up about 0.8% of the sample. Donors formed part of the validation cohort, which comprised 95 to 150 subjects and was distinct from the first cohort of 666 subjects. In the case of this clone: Its antigen has not been determined. No base-level quality is on record; no much larger clone is a single base apart.

Based on the germline V gene (reference sequence), the CDR1 and CDR2 sequences are LNHNV and YYDKDF. From cysteine to phenylalanine, the CDR3 is 15 amino acids long. Only CDR3 DNA is held: 45 bases, read in frame from base 1. A distance of 13 bases separates the germline ends of V and J, which lose 6 bases and 0 bases respectively. What was sequenced was PBMCs. The sequence came from a woman between 18 and 29 years old in good health and CMV-seronegative. Recombination joined TRBV15 with TRBJ2-3; TRBD2 could be the D gene, as 6 bases match. The nucleotide sequence reads as follows: TGTGCCACCAGGGCGGGTAGCGGAAGCACAGATACGCAGTATTTT. This translates into CATRAGSGSTDTQYF.